This T cell receptor (beta chain) was obtained from a study of T cells in Graves' hyperthyroidism and ophthalmopathy. Study-level findings and limits: Most expanded thyroid clonotypes above 0.001 recurred in blood.

The CDR3 spans 15 residues. Trimming left V 6 bases short and J 4 bases short, with 22 bases between. Germline V CDR1 and CDR2: DFQATT, SNEGSKA (reference sequence). The CDR3 regions of TCR beta were amplified from RNA transcripts. RT-PCR in the first round (using the HTBI primer set) targeted the TCR CDR3. One entry per CDR3 protein, called by TCRdb with MiXCR from the multiplex PCR reads. The sample lists approximately 400,000 distinct CDR3 sequences; over 15% were seen once. In patients aged 18 to 65, hyperthyroidism was newly diagnosed, with duration under 2 months. This clonotype was counted ten times or more. The antigen is undetermined.

This chain uses TRBV20-1 with TRBJ2-7, with D maybe TRBD1 (7 bases). The receptor was derived from a woman between 18 and 29 years old with Graves' hyperthyroidism. Sequencing was performed on blood. The CDR3 loop reads CSAKPYDRAGYEQYF. The CDR3, as DNA: TGCAGTGCGAAACCTTATGACAGGGCGGGGTACGAGCAGTACTTC.